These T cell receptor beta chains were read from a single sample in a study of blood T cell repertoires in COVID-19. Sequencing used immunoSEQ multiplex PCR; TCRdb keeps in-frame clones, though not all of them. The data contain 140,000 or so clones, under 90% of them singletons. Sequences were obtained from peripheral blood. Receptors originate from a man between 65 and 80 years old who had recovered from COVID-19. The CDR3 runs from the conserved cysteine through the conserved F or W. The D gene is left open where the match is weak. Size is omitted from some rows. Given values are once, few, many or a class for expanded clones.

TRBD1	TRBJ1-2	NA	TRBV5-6	TGTGCCAGCAGCTTGGGAGGGGGCTCGGCGGGCTACACCTTC	CASSLGGGSAGYTF
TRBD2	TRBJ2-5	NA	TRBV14	TGTGCCAGCAGCCAAGTTGCTAGCGGGAGGGCTTTGGAGACCCAGTACTTC	CASSQVASGRALETQYF
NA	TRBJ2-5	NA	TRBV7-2	TGTGCCAGCAGCCCGACTTTGCGGGAAGAGACCCAGTACTTC	CASSPTLREETQYF
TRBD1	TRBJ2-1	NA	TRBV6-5	TGTGCCAGCAGTTACCGGGACAGCAACAATGAGCAGTTCTTC	CASSYRDSNNEQFF
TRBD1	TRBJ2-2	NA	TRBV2	TGTGCCAGCAGATCAGGACAGGGTGGAGGCGGGGAGCTGTTTTTT	CASRSGQGGGGELFF
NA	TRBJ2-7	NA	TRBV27	TGTGCCAGCAGTTTTCGGGGGTTCTCCTACGAGCAGTACTTC	CASSFRGFSYEQYF
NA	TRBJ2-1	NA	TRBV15	TGTGCCACCAGCACCCGACGGGCGGGGTCCGATGAGCAGTTCTTC	CATSTRRAGSDEQFF
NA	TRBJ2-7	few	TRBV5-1	TGCGCCAGCAGCTTGATGAGTCAGGGCAAGACCTACGAGCAGTACTTC	CASSLMSQGKTYEQYF
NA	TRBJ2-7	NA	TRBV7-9	TGTGCCAGCTCTTTTGCCGCGCAGGGACACTACGAGCAGTACTTC	CASSFAAQGHYEQYF
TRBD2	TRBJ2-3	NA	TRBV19	TGTGCCAGTAGACTAGCGGGAGGAATCGACACGCAGTATTTT	CASRLAGGIDTQYF
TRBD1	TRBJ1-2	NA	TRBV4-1	TGCGCCAGCAGCCAGGGGGACAGCCGCGAGGGCTACACCTTC	CASSQGDSREGYTF
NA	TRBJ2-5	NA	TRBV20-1	TGCAGTGCTGGCAAGACCCAGTACTTC	CSAGKTQYF
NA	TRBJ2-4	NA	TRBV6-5	TGTGCCAGCAGCCCACCCCGGGACACTCGTATTCAGTACTTC	CASSPPRDTRIQYF
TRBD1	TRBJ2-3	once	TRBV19	TGTGCCAGTAGTTCCCGGGACAGGGTTGCAGATACGCAGTATTTT	CASSSRDRVADTQYF
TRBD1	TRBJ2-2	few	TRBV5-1	TGCGCCAGCAGCTACCGGACAGGGACCACCGGGGAGCTGTTTTTT	CASSYRTGTTGELFF
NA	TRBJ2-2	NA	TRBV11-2	TGTGCCAGCAGCGTTATAGAGACCGGGGAGCTGTTTTTT	CASSVIETGELFF
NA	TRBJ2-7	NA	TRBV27	TGTGCCAGCAGCCCCGCGACAGGAACTTTAGAGCAGTACTTC	CASSPATGTLEQYF
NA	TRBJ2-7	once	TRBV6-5	TGTGCCAGCAGTTACTCCGGCTCCGGGAGCTACGAGCAGTACTTC	CASSYSGSGSYEQYF
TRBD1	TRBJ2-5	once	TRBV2	TGTGCCAGTGCGACAGGGGGCTCGAGAGAGACCCAGTACTTC	CASATGGSRETQYF
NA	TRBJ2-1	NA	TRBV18	TGTGCCAGCTCACCCTCCCATAATGGCGGAGGGGAGCAGTTCTTC	CASSPSHNGGGEQFF
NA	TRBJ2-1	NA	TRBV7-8	TGTGCCAGCAGCTCCCGTTATGAGCAGTTCTTC	CASSSRYEQFF
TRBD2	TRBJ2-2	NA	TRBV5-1	TGCGCCAGCAGCGGCGCGGGAGGGGGAGGGGGACTGTTTTTT	CASSGAGGGGGLFF
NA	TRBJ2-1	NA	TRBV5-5	TGTGCCAGCAGCTTGGTGCATGCGGATGAGCAGTTCTTC	CASSLVHADEQFF
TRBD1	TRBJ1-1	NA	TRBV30	TGTGCCTGGAAACCGGGACAGGGGAGTTTGATGAACACTGAAGCTTTCTTT	CAWKPGQGSLMNTEAFF
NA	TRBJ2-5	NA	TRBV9	TGTGCCAGCAGCCCCCTTGGGGGCGCGGGAGAGACCCAGTACTTC	CASSPLGGAGETQYF